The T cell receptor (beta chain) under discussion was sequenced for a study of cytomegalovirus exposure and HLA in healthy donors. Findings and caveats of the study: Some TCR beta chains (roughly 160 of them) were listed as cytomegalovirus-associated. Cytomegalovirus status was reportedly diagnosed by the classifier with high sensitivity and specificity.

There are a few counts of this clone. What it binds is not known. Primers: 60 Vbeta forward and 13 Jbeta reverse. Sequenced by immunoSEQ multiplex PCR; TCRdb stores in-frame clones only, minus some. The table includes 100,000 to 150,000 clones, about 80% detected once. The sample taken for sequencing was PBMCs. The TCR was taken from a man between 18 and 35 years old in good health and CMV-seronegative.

CDR3 sequence reads: CASSQDTNLGAFF. CDR3 nucleotides: TGTGCCAGCAGCCAAGATACGAATCTAGGAGCTTTCTTT. The chain recombines TRBV4-2 with TRBJ1-1, with D uncertain. Trimming left V 0 bases short and J 10 bases short, with 12 bases between. Germline CDR1 LGHNA, CDR2 YNFKEQ. This CDR3 is built from 13 residues.